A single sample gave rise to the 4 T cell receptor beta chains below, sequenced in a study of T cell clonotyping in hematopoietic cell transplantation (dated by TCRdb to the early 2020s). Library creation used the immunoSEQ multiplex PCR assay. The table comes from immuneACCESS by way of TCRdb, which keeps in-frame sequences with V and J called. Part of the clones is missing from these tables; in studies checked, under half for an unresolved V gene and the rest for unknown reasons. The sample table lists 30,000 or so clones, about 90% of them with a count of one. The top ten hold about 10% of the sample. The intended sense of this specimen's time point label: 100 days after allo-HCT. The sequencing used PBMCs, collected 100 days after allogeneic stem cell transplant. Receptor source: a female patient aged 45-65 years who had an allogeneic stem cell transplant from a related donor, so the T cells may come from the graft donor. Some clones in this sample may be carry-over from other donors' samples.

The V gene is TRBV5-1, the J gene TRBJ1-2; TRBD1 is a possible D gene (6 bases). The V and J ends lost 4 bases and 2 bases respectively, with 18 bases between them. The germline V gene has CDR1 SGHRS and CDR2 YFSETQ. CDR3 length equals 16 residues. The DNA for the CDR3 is TGCGCCAGCAGCCAACGGACAGAAGTCACCAACTATGGCTACACCTTC. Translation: CASSQRTEVTNYGYTF.

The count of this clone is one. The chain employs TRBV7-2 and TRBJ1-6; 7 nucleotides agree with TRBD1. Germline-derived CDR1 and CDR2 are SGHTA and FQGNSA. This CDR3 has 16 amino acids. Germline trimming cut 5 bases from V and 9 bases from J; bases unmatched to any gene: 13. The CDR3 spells CASSPWTGEAGSPLHF. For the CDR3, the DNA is TGTGCCAGCAGCCCCTGGACAGGCGAGGCTGGTTCACCCCTCCACTTT.

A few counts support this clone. The DNA of the CDR3 is TGTGCCAGTAGTATAAGCCCCGGACAGGGGAAGGTGTTTTTT. Amino acid sequence: CASSISPGQGKVFF. The chain recombines TRBV19 with TRBJ1-4; 9 nucleotides agree with TRBD1. Germline V CDR1 and CDR2: LNHDA, SQIVND (reference sequence). This CDR3 is built from 14 residues. Unmatched junction bases numbered 10, after V lost 2 bases and J lost 15 bases.

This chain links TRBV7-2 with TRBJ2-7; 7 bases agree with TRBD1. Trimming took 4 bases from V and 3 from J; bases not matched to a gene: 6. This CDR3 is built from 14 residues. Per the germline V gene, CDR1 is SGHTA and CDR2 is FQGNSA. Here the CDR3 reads CASSSRGGGYEQYF. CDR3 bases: TGTGCCAGCAGCTCGAGAGGGGGCGGCTACGAGCAGTACTTC. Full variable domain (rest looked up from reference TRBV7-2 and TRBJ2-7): GAGVSQSPSNKVTEKGKDVELRCDPISGHTALYWYRQSLGQGLEFLIYFQGNSAPDKSGLPSDRFSAERTGGSVSTLTIQRTQQEDSAVYLCASSSRGGGYEQYFGPGTRLTVT.